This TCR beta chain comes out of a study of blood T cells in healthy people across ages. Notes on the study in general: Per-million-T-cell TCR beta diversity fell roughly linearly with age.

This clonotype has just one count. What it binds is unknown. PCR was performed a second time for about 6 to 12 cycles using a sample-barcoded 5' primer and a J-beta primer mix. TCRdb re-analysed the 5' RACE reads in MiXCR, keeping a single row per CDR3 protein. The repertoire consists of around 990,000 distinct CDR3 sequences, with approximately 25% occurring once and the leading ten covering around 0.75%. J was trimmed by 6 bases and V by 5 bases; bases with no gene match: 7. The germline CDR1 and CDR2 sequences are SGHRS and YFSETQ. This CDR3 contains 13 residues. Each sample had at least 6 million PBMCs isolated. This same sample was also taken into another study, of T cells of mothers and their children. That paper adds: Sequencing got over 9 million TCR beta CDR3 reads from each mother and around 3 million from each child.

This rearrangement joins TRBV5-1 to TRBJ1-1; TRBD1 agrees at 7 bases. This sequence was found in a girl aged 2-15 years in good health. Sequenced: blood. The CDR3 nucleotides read TGCGCCAGCAGTTCCGGGACAGAGGCTGAAGCTTTCTTT. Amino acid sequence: CASSSGTEAEAFF.